This entry is about one T cell receptor beta chain. Its target is not known. This sample was taken from a study of CD8+ T cells in alopecia areata. Study overall: Treated patients were given 5 to 10 mg oral tofacitinib twice daily.

Overall study results and limits: Normal scalp showed lower clonality than lesional scalp, especially alopecia totalis/universalis. Mice showed clearer TCR sharing than patients did, a gap that was possibly HLA-related.

Extracted from the samples, RNA was reverse transcribed into cDNA to serve as the sequencing template. Generated by immunoSEQ multiplex PCR, the TCRdb table keeps only in-frame clones and is missing some. The repertoire holds 150,000 or so clones, over 80% seen once, with about 15% in the top ten. Sorting from PBMCs produced CD4+ and CD8+ T cells. Trimming left V 5 bases short and J 5 bases short, with 18 bases between. CDR3 length: 16 amino acids. The germline V gene encodes CDR1 MNHNY and CDR2 SVGAGI (reference sequence). The chain has TRBV6-6 and TRBJ1-4; D is ambiguous. Sequencing was performed on CD8+ T cells sorted from blood, taken at week 0. This sequence originates from a human donor with alopecia areata. CDR3 coding DNA: TGTGCCAGCAGTCAACACTTCCACGCTCCAAATGAAAAACTGTTTTTT. Protein product: CASSQHFHAPNEKLFF.